This TCR beta chain was recorded in a study of OX40 agonist ivuxolimab in advanced cancers. Background on the study: Past anti-PD-1, anti-PD-L1 or anti-CTLA-4 therapy was accepted, and roughly 40% had received some. General observations from the study: Within 6 weeks, CD4+ and CD8+ blood T cells expanded clonally at 0.1 to 3.0 mg/kg. Antigen specificity of clonally expanded peripheral T cells was not established.

V shed 6 bases, J shed 2 bases, and the junction held 2 bases outside the gene matches. Per germline, CDR1 KGHSH and CDR2 LQKENI. This CDR3 has 15 residues. About this clone: As yet, its antigen is unknown.

Sampling times: baseline, cycle 4 day 1, cycle 7 day 1. Some clones are missing from TCRdb's copy, which holds only in-frame ones; the method was immunoSEQ multiplex PCR. The sample carries about 110,000 clones, roughly nine tenths recorded once. The genes are TRBV18 and TRBJ2-3; 13 bases align to TRBD2. Sample: CD4+ or CD8+ T cells sorted from blood, taken in a trial of the OX40 agonist ivuxolimab. The source is an adult with an advanced solid tumor such as melanoma, head and neck, liver or kidney cancer. The CDR3 DNA reads as TGTGCCAGCTCGACTAGCGGGGGGTACACAGATACGCAGTATTTT. This gives the protein CASSTSGGYTDTQYF.